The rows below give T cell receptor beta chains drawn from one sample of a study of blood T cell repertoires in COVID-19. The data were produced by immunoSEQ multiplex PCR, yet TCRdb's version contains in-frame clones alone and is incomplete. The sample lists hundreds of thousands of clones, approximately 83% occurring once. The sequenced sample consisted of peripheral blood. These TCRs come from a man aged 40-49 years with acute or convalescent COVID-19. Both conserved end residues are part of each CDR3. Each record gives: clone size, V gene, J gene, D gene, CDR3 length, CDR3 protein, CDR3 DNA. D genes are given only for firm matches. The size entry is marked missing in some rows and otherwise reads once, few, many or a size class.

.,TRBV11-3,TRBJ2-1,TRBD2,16,CASSLLSGRAENEQFF,TGTGCCAGCAGCTTACTTAGCGGGAGGGCCGAAAATGAGCAGTTCTTC
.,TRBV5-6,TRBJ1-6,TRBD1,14,CASSFGTGRSPLHF,TGTGCCAGCAGCTTTGGGACAGGGCGATCACCCCTCCACTTT
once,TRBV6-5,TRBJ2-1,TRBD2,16,CASSYLLAGGPNEQFF,TGTGCCAGCAGTTACCTACTAGCGGGAGGGCCAAATGAGCAGTTCTTC
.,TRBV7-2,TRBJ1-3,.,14,CASSLTSSGNTIYF,TGTGCCAGCAGCCTCACCAGCTCTGGAAACACCATATATTTT
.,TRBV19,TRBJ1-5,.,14,CASSRTAINQPQHF,TGTGCCAGTAGTAGGACAGCGATCAATCAGCCCCAGCATTTT
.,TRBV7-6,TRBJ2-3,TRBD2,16,CASSSATSYSTDTQYF,TGTGCCAGCAGTTCGGCGACTAGCTACAGCACAGATACGCAGTATTTT
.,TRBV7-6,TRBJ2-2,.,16,CASSLGLAPPAGELFF,TGTGCCAGCAGCTTAGGGCTAGCCCCTCCAGCCGGGGAGCTGTTTTTT
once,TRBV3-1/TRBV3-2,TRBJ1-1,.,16,CASSQGFATTTGEAFF,TGTGCCAGCAGCCAAGGTTTTGCTACAACGACGGGTGAAGCTTTCTTT
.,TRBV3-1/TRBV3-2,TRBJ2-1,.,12,CASSFTRGEQFF,TGTGCCAGCAGCTTTACACGGGGTGAGCAGTTCTTC
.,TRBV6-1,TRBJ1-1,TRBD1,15,CASSDQTGFHTEAFF,TGTGCCAGCAGTGATCAGACAGGGTTTCACACTGAAGCTTTCTTT
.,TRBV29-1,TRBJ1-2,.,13,CSVDYRGSYGYTF,TGCAGCGTTGATTATAGAGGATCCTATGGCTACACCTTC
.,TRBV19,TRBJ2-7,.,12,CASSMNSYEQYF,TGTGCCAGTAGTATGAATAGCTACGAGCAGTACTTC
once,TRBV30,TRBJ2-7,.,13,CAWSGANSYEQYF,TGTGCCTGGAGTGGGGCCAACTCCTACGAGCAGTACTTC
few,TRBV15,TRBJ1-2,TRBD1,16,CATSRDDRGSDYGYTF,TGTGCCACCAGCAGAGATGACAGGGGGTCGGACTATGGCTACACCTTC
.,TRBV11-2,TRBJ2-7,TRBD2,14,CASSLGLAGGKKYF,TGTGCCAGCAGCTTGGGACTAGCGGGAGGGAAAAAGTACTTC
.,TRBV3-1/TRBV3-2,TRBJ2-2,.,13,CASSQRVTGELFF,TGTGCCAGCAGCCAGAGAGTCACCGGGGAGCTGTTTTTT
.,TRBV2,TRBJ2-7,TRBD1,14,CASRTGTATYEQYF,TGTGCCAGCAGGACCGGGACAGCTACCTACGAGCAGTACTTC
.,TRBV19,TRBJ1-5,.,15,CASTLARGSNQPQHF,TGTGCCAGTACCCTGGCGAGGGGGAGCAATCAGCCCCAGCATTTT
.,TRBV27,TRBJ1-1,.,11,CASSLQGRAFF,TGTGCCAGCAGTTTACAGGGGAGAGCTTTCTTT
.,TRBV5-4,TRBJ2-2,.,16,CASSPSGLRPSGELFF,TGTGCCAGCAGCCCCTCGGGACTCCGCCCGTCCGGGGAGCTGTTTTTT
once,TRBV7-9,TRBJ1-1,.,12,CASSLVGQVTFF,TGTGCCAGCAGCTTAGTTGGTCAGGTGACTTTCTTT
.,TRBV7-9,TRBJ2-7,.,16,CASSSNRDLRAYEQYF,TGTGCCAGCAGCTCTAACCGGGATCTAAGGGCCTACGAGCAGTACTTC
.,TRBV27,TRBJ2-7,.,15,CASSLVRATDYEQYF,TGTGCCAGCAGTTTAGTCAGGGCGACTGACTACGAGCAGTACTTC
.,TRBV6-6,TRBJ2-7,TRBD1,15,CASSYAPAGQGEQYF,TGTGCCAGCAGTTACGCCCCAGCGGGACAGGGCGAGCAGTACTTC
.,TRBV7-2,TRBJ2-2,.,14,CASSLAQNTGELFF,TGTGCCAGCAGCTTAGCACAGAACACCGGGGAGCTGTTTTTT
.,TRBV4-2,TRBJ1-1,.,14,CASRHGSAPTEAFF,TGTGCCAGCAGACACGGGTCGGCACCCACTGAAGCTTTCTTT
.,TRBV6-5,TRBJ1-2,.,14,CASRRGTGNRGYTF,TGTGCCAGCAGAAGGGGAACAGGGAACCGCGGCTACACCTTC
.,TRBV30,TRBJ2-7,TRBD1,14,CAWSPPQGSNEQYF,TGTGCCTGGAGCCCCCCACAGGGGTCGAACGAGCAGTACTTC
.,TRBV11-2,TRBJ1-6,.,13,CASSLERDSPLHF,TGTGCCAGCAGCTTAGAGAGGGATTCACCCCTCCACTTT
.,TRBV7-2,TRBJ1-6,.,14,CASSSDRSNSPLHF,TGTGCCAGCAGCTCCGACAGAAGTAATTCACCCCTCCACTTT
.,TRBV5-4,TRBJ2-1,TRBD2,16,CASSKPRGGSYNEQFF,TGTGCCAGCAGCAAACCCCGGGGGGGTTCCTACAATGAGCAGTTCTTC
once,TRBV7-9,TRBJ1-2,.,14,CASSLNPRQEGYTF,TGTGCCAGCAGCTTAAACCCACGACAGGAGGGCTACACCTTC
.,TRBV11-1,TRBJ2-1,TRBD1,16,CASSAGQGPPYNEQFF,TGTGCCAGCAGCGCGGGACAGGGGCCTCCCTACAATGAGCAGTTCTTC
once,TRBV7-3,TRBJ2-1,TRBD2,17,CASSFRASGGLSNEQFF,TGTGCCAGCAGCTTTAGGGCTAGCGGTGGGTTAAGCAATGAGCAGTTCTTC
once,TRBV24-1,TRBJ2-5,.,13,CATSQGYQETQYF,TGTGCCACCTCCCAGGGGTACCAAGAGACCCAGTACTTC
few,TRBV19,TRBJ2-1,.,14,CASSIGGLGNEQFF,TGTGCCAGTAGTATTGGGGGCTTGGGGAATGAGCAGTTCTTC
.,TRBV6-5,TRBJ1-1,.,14,CASSSPTVSRAAFF,TGTGCCAGCAGTTCGCCGACAGTTTCCCGCGCAGCTTTCTTT
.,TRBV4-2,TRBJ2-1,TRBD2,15,CASSQEGTTHSEQFF,TGTGCCAGCAGCCAAGAAGGGACTACCCACAGTGAGCAGTTCTTC
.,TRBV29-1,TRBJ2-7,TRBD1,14,CSVGRGQGAGEQYF,TGCAGCGTTGGCCGAGGACAGGGGGCGGGCGAGCAGTACTTC
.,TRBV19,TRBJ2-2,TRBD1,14,CATSGQGFTGELFF,TGTGCCACTTCGGGACAGGGATTCACCGGGGAGCTGTTTTTT
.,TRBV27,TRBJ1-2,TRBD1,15,CASSSYRGRDYGYTF,TGTGCCAGCAGTTCGTACAGGGGGCGGGACTATGGCTACACCTTC
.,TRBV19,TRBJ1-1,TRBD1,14,CASSIQGGYTEAFF,TGTGCCAGTAGTATCCAGGGGGGCTACACTGAAGCTTTCTTT
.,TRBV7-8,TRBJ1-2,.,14,CASSLGRGSYGYTF,TGTGCCAGCAGCCTGGGGAGGGGAAGCTATGGCTACACCTTC
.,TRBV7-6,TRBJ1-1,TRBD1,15,CASSSNKGARTEAFF,TGTGCCAGCAGCTCTAATAAGGGGGCGAGGACTGAAGCTTTCTTT
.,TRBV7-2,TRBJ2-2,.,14,CASSYLGNTGELFF,TGTGCCAGCAGCTACCTAGGCAACACCGGGGAGCTGTTTTTT
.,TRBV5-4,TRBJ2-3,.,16,CASSLGEGEGTDTQYF,TGTGCCAGCAGCTTGGGTGAGGGAGAAGGGACAGATACGCAGTATTTT
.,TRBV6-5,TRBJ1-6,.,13,CASSYRVISPLHF,TGTGCCAGCAGTTACAGAGTAATTTCACCCCTCCACTTT
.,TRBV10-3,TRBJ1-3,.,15,CAISDILFSGNTIYF,TGTGCCATCAGCGACATTTTGTTCTCTGGAAACACCATATATTTT
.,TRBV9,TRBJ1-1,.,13,CASSVGVGTEAFF,TGTGCCAGCAGCGTTGGAGTTGGGACTGAAGCTTTCTTT